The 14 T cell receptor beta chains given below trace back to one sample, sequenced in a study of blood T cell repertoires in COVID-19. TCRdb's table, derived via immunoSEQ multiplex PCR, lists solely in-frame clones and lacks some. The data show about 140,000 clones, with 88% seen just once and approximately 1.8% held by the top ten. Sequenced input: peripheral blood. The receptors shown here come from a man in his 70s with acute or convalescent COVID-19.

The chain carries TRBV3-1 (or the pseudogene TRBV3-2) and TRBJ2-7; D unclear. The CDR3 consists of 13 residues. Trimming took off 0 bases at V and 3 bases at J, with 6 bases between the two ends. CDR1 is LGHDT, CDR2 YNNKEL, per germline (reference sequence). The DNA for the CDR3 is TGTGCCAGCAGCCAAGATGCCAGCTACGAGCAGTACTTC. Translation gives CASSQDASYEQYF.

The CDR3: CAISEVEGRGGYTF. The CDR3 DNA reads as TGTGCCATCAGTGAGGTGGAGGGGAGGGGCGGCTACACCTTC. V usage is TRBV10-3 and J usage is TRBJ1-2; D perhaps matches TRBD1 (5 bases). Deletions cut 2 bases from V and 8 bases from J, with 15 bases between. Germline assignment: CDR1 ENHRY and CDR2 SYGVKD. The CDR3 covers 14 residues.

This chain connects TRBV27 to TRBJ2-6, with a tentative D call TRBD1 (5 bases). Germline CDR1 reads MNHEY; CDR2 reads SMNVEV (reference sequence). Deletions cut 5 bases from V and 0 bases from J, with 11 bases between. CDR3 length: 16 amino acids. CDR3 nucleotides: TGTGCCAGCAGTCGACCCGGACACTCTGGGGCCAACGTCCTGACTTTC. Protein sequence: CASSRPGHSGANVLTF.

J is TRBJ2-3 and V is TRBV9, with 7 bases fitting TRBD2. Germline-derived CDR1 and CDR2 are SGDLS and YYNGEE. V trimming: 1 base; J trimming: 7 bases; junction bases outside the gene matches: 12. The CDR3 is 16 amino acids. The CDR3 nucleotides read TGTGCCAGCAGCGTAATCCCAGGGAGGGCATTGCATACGCAGTATTTT. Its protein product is CASSVIPGRALHTQYF.

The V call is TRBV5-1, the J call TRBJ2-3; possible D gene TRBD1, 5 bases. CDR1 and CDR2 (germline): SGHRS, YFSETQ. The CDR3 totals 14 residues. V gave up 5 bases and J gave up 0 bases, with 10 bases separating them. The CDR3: CASRVTDSTDTQYF. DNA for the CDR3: TGCGCCAGCAGGGTGACAGACAGCACAGATACGCAGTATTTT.

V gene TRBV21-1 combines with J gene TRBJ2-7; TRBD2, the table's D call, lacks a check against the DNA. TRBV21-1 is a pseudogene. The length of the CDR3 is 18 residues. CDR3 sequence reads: CASSTRIGLAGGPREQYF. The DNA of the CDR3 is TGTGCCAGCAGCACCCGAATAGGACTAGCGGGAGGGCCGAGGGAGCAGTACTTC.

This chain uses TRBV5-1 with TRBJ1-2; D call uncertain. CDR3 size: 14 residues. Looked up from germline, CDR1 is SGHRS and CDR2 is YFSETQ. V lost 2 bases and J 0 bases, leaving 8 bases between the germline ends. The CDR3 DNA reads TGCGCCAGCAGCTTAGACTCGGCTAACTATGGCTACACCTTC. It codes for CASSLDSANYGYTF.

DNA for the CDR3: TGTGCCAGCAGCTTATCGGGGGGCGAGCAGTACTTC. Translating it yields CASSLSGGEQYF. The V call is TRBV11-3, the J call TRBJ2-7; 7 positions match TRBD2. The CDR3 has 12 amino acids. J gave up 6 bases and V 2 bases, and 1 base lay outside the gene matches. Germline CDR1 SGHNT, CDR2 YENEEA.

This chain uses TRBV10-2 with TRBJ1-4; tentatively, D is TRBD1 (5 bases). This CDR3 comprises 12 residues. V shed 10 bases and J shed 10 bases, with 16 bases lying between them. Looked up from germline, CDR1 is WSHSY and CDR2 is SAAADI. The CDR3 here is CATRVGGGKLFF. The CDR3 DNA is TGCGCCACCCGAGTCGGCGGGGGAAAACTGTTTTTT.

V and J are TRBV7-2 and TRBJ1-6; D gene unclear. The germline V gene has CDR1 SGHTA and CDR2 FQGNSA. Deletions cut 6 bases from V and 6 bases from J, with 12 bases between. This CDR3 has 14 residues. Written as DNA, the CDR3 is TGTGCCAGCAGAGAGGAATTTATTAATTCACCCCTCCACTTT. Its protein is CASREEFINSPLHF.

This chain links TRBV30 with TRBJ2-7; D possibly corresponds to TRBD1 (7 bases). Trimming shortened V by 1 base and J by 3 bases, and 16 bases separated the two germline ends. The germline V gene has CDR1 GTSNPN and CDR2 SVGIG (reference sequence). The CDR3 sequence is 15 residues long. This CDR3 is CAWSARFRGDYEQYF. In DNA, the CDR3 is TGTGCCTGGAGTGCCCGGTTCAGGGGGGACTACGAGCAGTACTTC.

The CDR3 spells CASSVASGAYNEQFF. CDR3 DNA sequence: TGCGCCAGCAGCGTGGCTAGCGGGGCTTACAATGAGCAGTTCTTC. The chain employs TRBV5-1 and TRBJ2-1, with 9 bases that match TRBD2. The germline CDR1 and CDR2 sequences are SGHRS and YFSETQ. J gave up 4 bases and V 4 bases, and 6 bases lay outside the gene matches. The CDR3 has 15 residues.

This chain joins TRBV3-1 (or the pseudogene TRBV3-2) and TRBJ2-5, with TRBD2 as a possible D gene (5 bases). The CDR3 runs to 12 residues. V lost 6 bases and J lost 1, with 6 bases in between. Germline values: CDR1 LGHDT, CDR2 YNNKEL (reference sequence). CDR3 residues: CASRRAQETQYF. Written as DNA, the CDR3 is TGTGCCAGCAGGAGGGCCCAAGAGACCCAGTACTTC.

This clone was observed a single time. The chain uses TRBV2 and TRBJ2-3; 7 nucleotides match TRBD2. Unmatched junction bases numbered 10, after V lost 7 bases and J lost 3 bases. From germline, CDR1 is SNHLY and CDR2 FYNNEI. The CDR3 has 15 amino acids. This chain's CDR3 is CASNLWREPTDTQYF. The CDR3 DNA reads TGTGCCAGCAACCTATGGCGGGAGCCGACAGATACGCAGTATTTT.